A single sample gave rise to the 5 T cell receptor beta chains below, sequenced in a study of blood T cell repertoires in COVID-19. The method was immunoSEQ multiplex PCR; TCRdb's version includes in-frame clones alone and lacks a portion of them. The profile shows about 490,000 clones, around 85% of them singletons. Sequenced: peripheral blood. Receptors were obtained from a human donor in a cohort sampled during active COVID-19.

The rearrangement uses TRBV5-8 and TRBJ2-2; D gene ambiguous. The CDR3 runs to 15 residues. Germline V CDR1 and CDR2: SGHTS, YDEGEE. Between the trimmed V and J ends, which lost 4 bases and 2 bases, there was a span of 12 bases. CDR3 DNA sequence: TGTGCCAGCAGCCACCCCGGTCACAACACCGGGGAGCTGTTTTTT. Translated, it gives CASSHPGHNTGELFF.

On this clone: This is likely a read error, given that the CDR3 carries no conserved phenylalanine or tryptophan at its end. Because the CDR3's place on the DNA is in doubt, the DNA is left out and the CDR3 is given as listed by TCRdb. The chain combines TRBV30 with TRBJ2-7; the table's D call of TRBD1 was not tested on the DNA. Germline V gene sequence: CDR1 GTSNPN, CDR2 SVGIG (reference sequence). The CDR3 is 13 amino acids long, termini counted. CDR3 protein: CAWSLPPTGTGEL.

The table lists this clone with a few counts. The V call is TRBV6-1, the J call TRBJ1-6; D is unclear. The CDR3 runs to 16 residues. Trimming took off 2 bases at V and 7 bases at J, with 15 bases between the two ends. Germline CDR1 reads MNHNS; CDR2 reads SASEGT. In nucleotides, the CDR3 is TGTGCCAGCAGTGAATCGGATGGAGGAGCGAATTCACCCCTCCACTTT. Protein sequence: CASSESDGGANSPLHF.

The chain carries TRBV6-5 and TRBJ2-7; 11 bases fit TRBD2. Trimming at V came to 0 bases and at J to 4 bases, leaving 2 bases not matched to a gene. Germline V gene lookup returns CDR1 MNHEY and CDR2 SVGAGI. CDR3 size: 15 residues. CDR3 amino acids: CASSYSASGRYEQYF. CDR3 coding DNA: TGTGCCAGCAGTTACTCGGCTAGCGGGAGGTACGAGCAGTACTTC.

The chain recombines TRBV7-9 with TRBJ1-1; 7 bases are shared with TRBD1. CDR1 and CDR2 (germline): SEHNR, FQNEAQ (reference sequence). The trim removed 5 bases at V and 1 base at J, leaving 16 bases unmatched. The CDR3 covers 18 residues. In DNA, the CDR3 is TGTGCCAGCAGCCGGGGACAGCAAGGACTCACTGGGAACACTGAAGCTTTCTTT. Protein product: CASSRGQQGLTGNTEAFF.